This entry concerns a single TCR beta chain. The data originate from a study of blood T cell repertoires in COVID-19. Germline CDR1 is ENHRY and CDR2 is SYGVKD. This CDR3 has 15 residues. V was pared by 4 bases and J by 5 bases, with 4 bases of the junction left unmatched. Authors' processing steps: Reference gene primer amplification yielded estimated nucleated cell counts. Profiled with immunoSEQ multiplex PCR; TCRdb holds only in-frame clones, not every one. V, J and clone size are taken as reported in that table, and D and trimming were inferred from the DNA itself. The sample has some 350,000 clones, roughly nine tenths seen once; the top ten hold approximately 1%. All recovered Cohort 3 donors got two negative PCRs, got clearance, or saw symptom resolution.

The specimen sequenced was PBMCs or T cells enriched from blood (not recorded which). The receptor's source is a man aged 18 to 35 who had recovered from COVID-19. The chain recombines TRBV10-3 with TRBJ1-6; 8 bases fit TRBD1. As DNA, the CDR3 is TGTGCCATCAGTGGGACAGGGAAGGATAATTCACCCCTCCACTTT. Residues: CAISGTGKDNSPLHF.